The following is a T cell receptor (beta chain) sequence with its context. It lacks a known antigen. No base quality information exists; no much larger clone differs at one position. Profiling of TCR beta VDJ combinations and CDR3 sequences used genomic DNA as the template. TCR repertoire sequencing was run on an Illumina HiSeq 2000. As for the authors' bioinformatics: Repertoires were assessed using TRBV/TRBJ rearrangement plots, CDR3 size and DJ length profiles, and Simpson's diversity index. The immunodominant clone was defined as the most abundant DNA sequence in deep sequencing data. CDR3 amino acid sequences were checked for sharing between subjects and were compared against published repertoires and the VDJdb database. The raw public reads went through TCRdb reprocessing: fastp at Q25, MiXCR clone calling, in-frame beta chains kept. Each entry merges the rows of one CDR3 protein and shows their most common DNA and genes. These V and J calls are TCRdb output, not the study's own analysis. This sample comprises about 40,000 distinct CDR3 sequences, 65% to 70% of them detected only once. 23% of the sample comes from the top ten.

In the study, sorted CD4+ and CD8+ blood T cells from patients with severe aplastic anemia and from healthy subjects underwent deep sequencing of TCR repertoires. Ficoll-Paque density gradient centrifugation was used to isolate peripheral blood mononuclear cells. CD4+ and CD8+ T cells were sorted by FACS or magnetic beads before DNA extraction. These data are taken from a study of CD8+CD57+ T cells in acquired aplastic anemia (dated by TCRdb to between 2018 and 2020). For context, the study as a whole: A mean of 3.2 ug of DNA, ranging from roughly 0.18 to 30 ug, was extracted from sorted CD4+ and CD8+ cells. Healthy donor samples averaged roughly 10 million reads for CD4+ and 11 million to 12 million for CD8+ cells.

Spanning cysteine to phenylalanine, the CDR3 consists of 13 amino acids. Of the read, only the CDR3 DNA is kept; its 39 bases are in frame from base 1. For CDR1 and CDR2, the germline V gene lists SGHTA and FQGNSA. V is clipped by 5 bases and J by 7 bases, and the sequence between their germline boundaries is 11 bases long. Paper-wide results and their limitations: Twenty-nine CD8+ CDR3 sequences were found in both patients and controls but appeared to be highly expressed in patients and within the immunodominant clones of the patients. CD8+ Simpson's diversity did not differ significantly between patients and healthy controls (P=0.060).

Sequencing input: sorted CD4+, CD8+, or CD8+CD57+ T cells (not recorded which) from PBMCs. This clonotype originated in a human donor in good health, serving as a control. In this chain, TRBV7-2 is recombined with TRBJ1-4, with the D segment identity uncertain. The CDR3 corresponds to CASSQDVGEKLFF. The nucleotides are TGTGCCAGCAGCCAAGATGTCGGTGAAAAACTGTTTTTT.